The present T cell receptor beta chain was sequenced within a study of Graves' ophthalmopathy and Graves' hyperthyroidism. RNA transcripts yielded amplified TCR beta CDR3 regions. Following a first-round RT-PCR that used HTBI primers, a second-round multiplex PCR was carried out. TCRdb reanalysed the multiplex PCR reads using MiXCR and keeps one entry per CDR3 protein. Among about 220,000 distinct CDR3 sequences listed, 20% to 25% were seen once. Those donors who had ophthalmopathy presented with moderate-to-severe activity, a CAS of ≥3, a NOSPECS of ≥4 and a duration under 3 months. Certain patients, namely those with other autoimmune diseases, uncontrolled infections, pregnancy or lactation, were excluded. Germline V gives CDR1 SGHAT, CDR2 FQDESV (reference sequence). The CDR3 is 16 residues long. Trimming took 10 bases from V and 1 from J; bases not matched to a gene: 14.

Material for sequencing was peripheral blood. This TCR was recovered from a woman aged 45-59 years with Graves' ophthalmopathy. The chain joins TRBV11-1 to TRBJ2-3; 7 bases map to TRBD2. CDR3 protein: CATNLLASGRTDTQYF. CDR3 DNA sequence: TGTGCCACAAATCTCTTGGCTAGCGGTCGCACAGATACGCAGTATTTT.